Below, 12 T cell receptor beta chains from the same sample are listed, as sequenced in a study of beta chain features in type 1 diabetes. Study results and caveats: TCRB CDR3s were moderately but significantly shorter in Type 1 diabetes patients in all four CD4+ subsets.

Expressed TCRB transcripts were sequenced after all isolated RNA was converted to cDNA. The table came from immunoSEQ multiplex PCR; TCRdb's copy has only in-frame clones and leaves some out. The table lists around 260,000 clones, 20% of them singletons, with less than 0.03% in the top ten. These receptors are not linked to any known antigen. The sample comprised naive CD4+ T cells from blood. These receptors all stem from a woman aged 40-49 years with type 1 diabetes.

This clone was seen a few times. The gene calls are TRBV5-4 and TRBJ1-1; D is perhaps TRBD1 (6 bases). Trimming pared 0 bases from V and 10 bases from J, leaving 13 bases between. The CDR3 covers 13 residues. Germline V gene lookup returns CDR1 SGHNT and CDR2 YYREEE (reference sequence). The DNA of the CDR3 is TGTGCCAGCAGCTTGGAACAGGGTAGTCGAGCTTTCTTT. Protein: CASSLEQGSRAFF.

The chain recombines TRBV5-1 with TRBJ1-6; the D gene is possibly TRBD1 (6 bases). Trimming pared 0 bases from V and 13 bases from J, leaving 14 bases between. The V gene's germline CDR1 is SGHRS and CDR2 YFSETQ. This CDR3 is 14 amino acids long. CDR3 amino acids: CASSLGQANRPLHF. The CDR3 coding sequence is TGCGCCAGCAGCTTGGGACAGGCCAATCGGCCCCTCCACTTT.

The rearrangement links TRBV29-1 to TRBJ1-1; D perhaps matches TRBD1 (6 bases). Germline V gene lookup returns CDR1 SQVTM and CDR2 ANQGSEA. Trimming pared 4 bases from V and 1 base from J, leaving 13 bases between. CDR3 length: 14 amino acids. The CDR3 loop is CSVVRVRGNTEAFF. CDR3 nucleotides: TGCAGCGTTGTGCGGGTCAGGGGGAACACTGAAGCTTTCTTT.

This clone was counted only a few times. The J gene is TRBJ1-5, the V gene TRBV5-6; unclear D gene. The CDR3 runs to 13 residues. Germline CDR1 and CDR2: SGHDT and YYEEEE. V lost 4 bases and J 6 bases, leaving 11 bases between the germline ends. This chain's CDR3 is CASSLSPGQPQHF. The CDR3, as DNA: TGTGCCAGCAGCCTCTCCCCAGGTCAGCCCCAGCATTTT. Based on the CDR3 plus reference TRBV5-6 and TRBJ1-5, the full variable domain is DAGVTQSPTHLIKTRGQQVTLRCSPKSGHDTVSWYQQALGQGPQFIFQYYEEEERQRGNFPDRFSGHQFPNYSSELNVNALLLGDSALYLCASSLSPGQPQHFGDGTRLSIL.

CDR3 residues: CASMREGYNEQFF. CDR3 nucleotides: TGTGCCAGTATGCGGGAGGGGTACAATGAGCAGTTCTTC. The V and J genes are TRBV19 and TRBJ2-1, with TRBD2 identical over 9 bases. There are 13 residues in the CDR3. J lost 4 bases, V lost 7 bases, and 2 bases had no gene match. In germline, CDR1 is LNHDA, CDR2 SQIVND (reference sequence).

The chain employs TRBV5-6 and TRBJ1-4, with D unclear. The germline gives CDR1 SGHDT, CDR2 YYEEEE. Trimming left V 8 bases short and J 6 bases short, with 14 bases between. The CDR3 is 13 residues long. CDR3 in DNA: TGTGCCAGTCACCGAGGTCGGGATGAAAAACTGTTTTTT. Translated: CASHRGRDEKLFF.

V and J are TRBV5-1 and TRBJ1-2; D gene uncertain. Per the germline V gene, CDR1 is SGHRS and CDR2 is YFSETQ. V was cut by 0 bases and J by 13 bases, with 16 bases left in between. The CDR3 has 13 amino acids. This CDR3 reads CASSLEGAPGGTF. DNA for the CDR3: TGCGCCAGCAGCTTGGAGGGCGCACCGGGAGGCACCTTC.

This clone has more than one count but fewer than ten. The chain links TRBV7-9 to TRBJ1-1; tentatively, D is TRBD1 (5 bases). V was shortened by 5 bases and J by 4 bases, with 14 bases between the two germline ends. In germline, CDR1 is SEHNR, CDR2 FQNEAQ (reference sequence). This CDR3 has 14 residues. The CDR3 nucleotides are TGTGCCAGCAGCCCCACAGCCAGGGTCACTGAAGCTTTCTTT. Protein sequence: CASSPTARVTEAFF.

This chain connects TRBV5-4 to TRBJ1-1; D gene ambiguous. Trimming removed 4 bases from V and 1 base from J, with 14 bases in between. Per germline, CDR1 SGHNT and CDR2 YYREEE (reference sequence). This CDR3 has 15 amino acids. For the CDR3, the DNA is TGTGCCAGCAGCCAGGAAGTGGCGGGGAACACTGAAGCTTTCTTT. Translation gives CASSQEVAGNTEAFF.

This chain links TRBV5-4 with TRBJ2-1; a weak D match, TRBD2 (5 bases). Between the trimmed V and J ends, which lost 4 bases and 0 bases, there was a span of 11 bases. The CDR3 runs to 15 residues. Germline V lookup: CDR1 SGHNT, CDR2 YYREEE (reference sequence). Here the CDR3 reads CASSATSNSYNEQFF. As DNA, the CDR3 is TGTGCCAGCAGCGCCACTAGTAACTCCTACAATGAGCAGTTCTTC.

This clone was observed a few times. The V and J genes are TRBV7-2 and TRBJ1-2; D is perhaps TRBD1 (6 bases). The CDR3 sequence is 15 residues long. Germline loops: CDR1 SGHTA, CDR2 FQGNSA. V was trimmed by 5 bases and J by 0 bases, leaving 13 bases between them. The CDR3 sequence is CASSPGQLANYGYTF. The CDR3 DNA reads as TGTGCCAGCAGCCCTGGACAGCTGGCTAACTATGGCTACACCTTC. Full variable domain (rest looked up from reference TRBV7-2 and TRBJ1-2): GAGVSQSPSNKVTEKGKDVELRCDPISGHTALYWYRQSLGQGLEFLIYFQGNSAPDKSGLPSDRFSAERTGGSVSTLTIQRTQQEDSAVYLCASSPGQLANYGYTFGSGTRLTVV.

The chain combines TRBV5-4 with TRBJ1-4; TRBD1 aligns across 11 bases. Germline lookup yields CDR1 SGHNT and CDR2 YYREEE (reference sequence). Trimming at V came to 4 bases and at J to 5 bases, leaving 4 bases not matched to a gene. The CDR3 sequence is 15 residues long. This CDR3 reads CASSRWDRGNEKLFF. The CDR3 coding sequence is TGTGCCAGCAGCCGGTGGGACAGGGGGAATGAAAAACTGTTTTTT.